This T cell receptor beta chain comes out of a study of tumor and adjacent non-tumor tissue in lung cancer. Three rounds of nested PCR, following a modified ARM-PCR protocol, produced the TCRbeta library. One entry per CDR3 protein, called by TCRdb with MiXCR from the multiplex PCR reads. The sample lists 60,000 to 65,000 distinct CDR3 sequences, 61% occurring once. No cell sorting was done before RNA was extracted from the tissue. This non-tumor lung sample came from over 3 cm beyond the tumor edge. Comment on this clonotype: The antigen is undetermined. The junction and the germline gene differ at one end; a read error may be behind it.

Germline V lookup: CDR1 MNHEY, CDR2 SVGAGI. CDR3 length equals 16 residues. Study-wide findings and caveats: Significantly higher TCR diversity was found in tumor than normal lung. Tumor TCR diversity, when higher, was linked to shorter survival.

The origin of this receptor is a man between 65 and 85 years old with non-small cell lung cancer. This sequence joins TRBV6-5 and TRBJ2-3; D gene uncertain. Sequencing was carried out using distant non-tumor lung tissue. The CDR3 reads CASRRTRAKRSDTQYF. For the CDR3, the DNA is TGTGCCAGCAGGCGCACCCGCGCCAAACGATCGGATACTCAGTATTTT.